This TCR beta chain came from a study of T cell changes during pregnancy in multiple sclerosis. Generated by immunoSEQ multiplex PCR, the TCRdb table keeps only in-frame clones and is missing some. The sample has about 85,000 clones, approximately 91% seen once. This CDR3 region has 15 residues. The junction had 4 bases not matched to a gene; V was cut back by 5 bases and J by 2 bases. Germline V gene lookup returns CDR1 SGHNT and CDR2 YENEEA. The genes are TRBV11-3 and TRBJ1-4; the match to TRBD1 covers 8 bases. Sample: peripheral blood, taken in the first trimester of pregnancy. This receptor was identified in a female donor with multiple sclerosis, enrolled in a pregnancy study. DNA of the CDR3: TGTGCCAGCAGCCCCCGGACAGGGACTAATGAAAAACTGTTTTTT. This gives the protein CASSPRTGTNEKLFF. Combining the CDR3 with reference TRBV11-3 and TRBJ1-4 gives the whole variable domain EAGVVQSPRYKIIEKKQPVAFWCNPISGHNTLYWYLQNLGQGPELLIRYENEEAVDDSQLPKDRFSAERLKGVDSTLKIQPAELGDSAVYLCASSPRTGTNEKLFFGSGTQLSVL.